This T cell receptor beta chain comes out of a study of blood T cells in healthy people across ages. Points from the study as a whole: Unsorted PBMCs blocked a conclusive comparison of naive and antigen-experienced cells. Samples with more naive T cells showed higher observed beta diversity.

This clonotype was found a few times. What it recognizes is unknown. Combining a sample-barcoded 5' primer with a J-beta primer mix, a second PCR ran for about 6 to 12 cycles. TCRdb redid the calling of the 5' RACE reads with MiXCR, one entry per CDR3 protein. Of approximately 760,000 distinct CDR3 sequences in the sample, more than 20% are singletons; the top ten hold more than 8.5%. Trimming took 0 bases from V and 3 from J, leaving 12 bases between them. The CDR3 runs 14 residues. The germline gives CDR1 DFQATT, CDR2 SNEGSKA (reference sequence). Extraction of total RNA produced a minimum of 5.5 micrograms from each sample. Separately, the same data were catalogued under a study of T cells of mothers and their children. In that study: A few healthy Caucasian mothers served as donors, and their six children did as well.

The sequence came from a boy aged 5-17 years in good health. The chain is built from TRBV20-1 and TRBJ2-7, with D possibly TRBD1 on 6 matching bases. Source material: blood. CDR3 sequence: CSARERGQYYEQYF. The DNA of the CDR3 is TGCAGTGCTAGAGAAAGAGGACAGTACTACGAGCAGTACTTC.